This is a list of T cell receptor beta chains from one sample in a study of CD8 T cells in Susac syndrome. TCRdb fed the immunoSEQ multiplex PCR reads into MiXCR, producing one record per CDR3 protein. The table includes 140,000 or so distinct CDR3 sequences, 90% to 96% detected once. Input material: CD4+ T cells from PBMCs. The receptors shown here come from a human donor with Susac syndrome. Each CDR3 is given with its conserved first and last residue. Each record gives: CDR3 length, clone size, J gene, D gene, V gene, CDR3 DNA, CDR3 protein. A D gene is named only where the DNA matches it firmly. Clone size is shown for a subset of rows, as once, few, many or a class of expanded clone.

16 once TRBJ2-1 - TRBV20-1 TGCAGTGCTAGAGATGTGGGGGAGAGCTCCTACAATGAGCAGTTCTTC CSARDVGESSYNEQFF
14 - TRBJ2-7 TRBD1 TRBV12-3/TRBV12-4 TGTGCCAGCGGGTTGACAGGGGGCTTTTCCGAGCAGTACTTC CASGLTGGFSEQYF
16 - TRBJ2-5 - TRBV23-1 TGCGCCAGCACCCAAAGTCGTCCGACGGGGGTTGAGACCCAGTACTTC CASTQSRPTGVETQYF
11 - TRBJ2-7 - TRBV3-1 TGTGCCAGCAGCGCTGCCTACGAGCAGTACTTC CASSAAYEQYF
16 - TRBJ2-2 TRBD2 TRBV7-2 TGTGCCAGCAGCTTATGGGCGGGAGGGCGGACCGGGGAGCTGTTTTTT CASSLWAGGRTGELFF
12 - TRBJ1-2 - TRBV29-1 TGCAGCGTCACACAGGGTCCCTATGGCTACACCTTC CSVTQGPYGYTF
13 - TRBJ1-6 TRBD1 TRBV7-3 TGTGCCAGCAGCGGGGACAGGACCTCACCCCTCCACTTT CASSGDRTSPLHF
16 - TRBJ2-3 TRBD2 TRBV5-1 TGCGCCAGCACCCTCGGGCTAGCGGCTAGCACAGATACGCAGTATTTT CASTLGLAASTDTQYF
14 - TRBJ2-5 - TRBV3-1 TGTGCCAGCAGCCAAGATCCCAGGTTAGAGACCCAGTACTTC CASSQDPRLETQYF
12 - TRBJ1-2 - TRBV28 TGTGCCGGCTTCCGACAGGACTATGGCTACACCTTC CAGFRQDYGYTF
13 once TRBJ1-6 - TRBV20-1 TGCAGTGCTAGCGACACTGCTAATTCACCCCTCCACTTT CSASDTANSPLHF
16 - TRBJ2-7 TRBD1 TRBV9 TGTGCCAGCAGCGTAGGCGGGGGACAGGGTATGTCCGAGCAGTACTTC CASSVGGGQGMSEQYF
11 - TRBJ1-5 - TRBV28 TGTGCCAGCAGTACCAATCAGCCCCAGCATTTT CASSTNQPQHF
15 - TRBJ1-5 TRBD1 TRBV7-9 TGTGCCAGCAGCCCAGGGACAGCCCGCAATCAGCCCCAGCATTTT CASSPGTARNQPQHF
18 once TRBJ1-5 - TRBV27 TGTGCCAGCAGTTTATTCCCACCAGGGTCTAGAACCCCGCAGCCCCAGCATTTT CASSLFPPGSRTPQPQHF
16 - TRBJ2-6 TRBD1 TRBV20-1 TGCAGTGCTCTGGACAGGGGGCGTTCTGGGGCCAACGTCCTGACTTTC CSALDRGRSGANVLTF
11 - TRBJ2-1 - TRBV2 TGTTCGGGGGGCTCTTACAATGAGCAGTTCTTC CSGGSYNEQFF
12 - TRBJ2-7 - TRBV12-3/TRBV12-4 TGTGCCAGCAGTTCCGTCTCCTACGAGCAGTACTTC CASSSVSYEQYF
16 - TRBJ2-5 TRBD2 TRBV18 TGTGCCAGCTCACCGGGGGTAGCGGGGGCCCAAGAGACCCAGTACTTC CASSPGVAGAQETQYF
13 - TRBJ2-5 - TRBV4-1 TGCGCCAGCAGCCAAGTCGGAGGGGAGACCCAGTACTTC CASSQVGGETQYF
19 - TRBJ2-2 TRBD1 TRBV11-2 TGTGCCAGCAGCCCTGGACAGGGGAGCGGGCTAGTGTACGCCGGGGAGCTGTTTTTT CASSPGQGSGLVYAGELFF
14 - TRBJ2-1 TRBD2 TRBV7-3 TGTGCCAGCAGCTTAAGTGCCAGCGGGAAGGTTCAGTTCTTC CASSLSASGKVQFF
15 - TRBJ1-6 - TRBV12-3/TRBV12-4 TGTGCCAGCAGGGGCCCGGGGAAAATTAATTCACCCCTCCACTTT CASRGPGKINSPLHF
15 - TRBJ2-3 - TRBV20-1 TGCAGTGCTCAACCCTCAAGGAAAAGCACAGATACGCAGTATTTT CSAQPSRKSTDTQYF
19 once TRBJ2-7 TRBD2 TRBV7-2 TGTGCCAGCAGCCCACAGGGGGCTCCCCGACTAGCGGGATCCTACGAGCAGTACTTC CASSPQGAPRLAGSYEQYF
16 - TRBJ2-1 TRBD2 TRBV4-1 TGCGCCAGCAGCCAACCCACTAGCGGGAGAAACAATGAGCAGTTCTTC CASSQPTSGRNNEQFF
13 - TRBJ2-2 - TRBV2 TGTGCCAGCAGCTCCTCAGTCCCCGGGGAGCTGTTTTTT CASSSSVPGELFF
14 - TRBJ1-2 - TRBV2 TGTGCCAGCAATAGGGAGGGTACAATTGACGGCTACACCTTC CASNREGTIDGYTF
12 - TRBJ1-2 - TRBV19 TGTGCCAGTAGTACCCAGGGATTTGGCTACACCTTC CASSTQGFGYTF
15 - TRBJ2-3 TRBD2 TRBV28 TGTGCCAGCAATCGACTAGCGGGAGGAACAGATACGCAGTATTTT CASNRLAGGTDTQYF
16 - TRBJ2-3 TRBD2 TRBV2 TGTGCCAGCAGTGAAGGCATGGGGAGGGGCACAGATACGCAGTATTTT CASSEGMGRGTDTQYF
14 - TRBJ2-1 - TRBV3-1 TGTGCCAGCAGCCAAGGTAAGTTTATGAATGAGCAGTTCTTC CASSQGKFMNEQFF
14 - TRBJ2-5 TRBD1 TRBV14 TGTGCCAGCAGCCAAGCGAGGGGGCCAGAGACCCAGTACTTC CASSQARGPETQYF
12 - TRBJ2-5 - TRBV20-1 TGCAGTACCCCCTCATTTGGAGAGACCCAGTACTTC CSTPSFGETQYF
15 - TRBJ2-5 TRBD1 TRBV29-1 TGCAGCGTCCAACGTCCGGACAGGGTGTTGAAGACCCAGTACTTC CSVQRPDRVLKTQYF
11 - TRBJ1-1 - TRBV20-1 TGCAGTGCTTACAGGGTTACTGAAGCTTTCTTT CSAYRVTEAFF
13 - TRBJ2-7 - TRBV19 TGTGCCAGTAGTATCGGCAGGTCCTACGAGCAGTACTTC CASSIGRSYEQYF
16 - TRBJ2-4 - TRBV20-1 TGCAGTGCCATTAATGTGGGACACCAAGCCAAAAACATTCAGTACTTC CSAINVGHQAKNIQYF
12 - TRBJ1-5 - TRBV23-1 TGCGCCAGAAGGACGGTTGCTCAGCCCCAGCATTTT CARRTVAQPQHF
13 few TRBJ2-7 TRBD2 TRBV20-1 TGCAGTGCTCGTAGCGGGGGGGCGTACGAGCAGTACTTC CSARSGGAYEQYF
11 once TRBJ2-5 - TRBV5-1 TGCGCCAGCAGCCAGAACGGGCAGCCGTACTTC CASSQNGQPYF
17 - TRBJ1-1 TRBD1 TRBV15 TGTGCCACCAGCAGAGATGGGTTGGCAGGGGGCGCCCCGGAAGCTTTCTTT CATSRDGLAGGAPEAFF
17 - TRBJ2-2 TRBD2 TRBV19 TGTGCCAGTAAGCCGCCAGGACTAGCGGACAACACCGGGGAGCTGTTTTTT CASKPPGLADNTGELFF
14 - TRBJ1-5 - TRBV25-1 TGTGCCAGCACTCCGCGGGGGGGCGATCAGCCCCAGCATTTT CASTPRGGDQPQHF
12 - TRBJ2-5 - TRBV29-1 TGCAGCGTTGTCTTGCCCGAAGAGACCCAGTACTTC CSVVLPEETQYF
14 - TRBJ2-1 - TRBV24-1 TGTGCCACCAGTGATCCGGGACTTCACAATGAGCAGTTCTTC CATSDPGLHNEQFF
15 - TRBJ1-1 - TRBV6-4 TGTGCCAGCAGGTCCGAGGCAGCCAGCTTCGGTGAAGCTTTCTTT CASRSEAASFGEAFF
13 once TRBJ1-2 TRBD1 TRBV9 TGTGCCAGCAGCCCTCGGACAGGGAGAGGCTACACCTTC CASSPRTGRGYTF
15 - TRBJ2-5 - TRBV7-3 TGTGCCAGCAGCTTGGGACCAGGGGCGAGGGAGACCCAGTACTTC CASSLGPGARETQYF
15 once TRBJ1-1 - TRBV28 TGTGCCAGCAGTTTGGTTACTCTACCGAACACTGAAGCTTTCTTT CASSLVTLPNTEAFF